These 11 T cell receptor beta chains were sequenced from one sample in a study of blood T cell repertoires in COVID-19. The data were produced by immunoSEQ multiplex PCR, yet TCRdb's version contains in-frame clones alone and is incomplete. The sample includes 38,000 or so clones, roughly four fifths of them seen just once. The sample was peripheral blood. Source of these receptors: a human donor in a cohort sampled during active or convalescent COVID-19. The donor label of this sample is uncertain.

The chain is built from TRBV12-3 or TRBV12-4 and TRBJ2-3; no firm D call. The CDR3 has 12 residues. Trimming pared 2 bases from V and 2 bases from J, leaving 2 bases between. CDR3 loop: CASSLYTDTQYF. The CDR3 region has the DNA TGTGCCAGCAGTTTATACACAGATACGCAGTATTTT.

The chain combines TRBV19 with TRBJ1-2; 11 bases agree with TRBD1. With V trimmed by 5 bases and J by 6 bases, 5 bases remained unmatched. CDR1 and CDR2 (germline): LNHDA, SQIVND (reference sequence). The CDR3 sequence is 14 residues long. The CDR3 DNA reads TGTGCCAGTAGTGGACAGGGGGCGCTTAATGGCTACACCTTC. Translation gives CASSGQGALNGYTF. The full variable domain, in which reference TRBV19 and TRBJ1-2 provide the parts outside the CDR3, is DGGITQSPKYLFRKEGQNVTLSCEQNLNHDAMYWYRQDPGQGLRLIYYSQIVNDFQKGDIAEGYSVSREKKESFPLTVTSAQKNPTAFYLCASSGQGALNGYTFGSGTRLTVV.

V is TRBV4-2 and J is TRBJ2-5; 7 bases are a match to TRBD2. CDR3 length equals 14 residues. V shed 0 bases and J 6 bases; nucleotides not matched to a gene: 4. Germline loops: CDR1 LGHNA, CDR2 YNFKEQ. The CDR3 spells CASSQDGRKQTQYF. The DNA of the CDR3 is TGTGCCAGCAGCCAAGACGGGAGGAAACAGACCCAGTACTTC.

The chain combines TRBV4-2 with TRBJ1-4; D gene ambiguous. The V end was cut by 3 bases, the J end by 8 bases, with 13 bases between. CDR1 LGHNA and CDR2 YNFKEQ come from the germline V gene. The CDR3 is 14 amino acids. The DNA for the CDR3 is TGTGCCAGCAGCCAGGACGGGGTTGGGGAAAAACTGTTTTTT. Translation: CASSQDGVGEKLFF.

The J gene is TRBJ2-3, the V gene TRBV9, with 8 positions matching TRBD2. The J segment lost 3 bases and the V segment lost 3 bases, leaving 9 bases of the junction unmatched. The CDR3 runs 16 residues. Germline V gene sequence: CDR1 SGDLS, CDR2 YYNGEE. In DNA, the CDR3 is TGTGCCAGCAGCGGAACGAGCGGGAGAGGGACAGATACGCAGTATTTT. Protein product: CASSGTSGRGTDTQYF.

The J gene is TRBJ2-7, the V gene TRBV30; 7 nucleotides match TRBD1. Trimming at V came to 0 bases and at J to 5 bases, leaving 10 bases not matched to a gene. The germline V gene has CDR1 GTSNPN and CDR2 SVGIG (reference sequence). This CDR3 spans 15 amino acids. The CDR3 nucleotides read TGTGCCTGGAGTGTACTCGCAGGGGGAAACGACGAGCAGTACTTC. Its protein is CAWSVLAGGNDEQYF.

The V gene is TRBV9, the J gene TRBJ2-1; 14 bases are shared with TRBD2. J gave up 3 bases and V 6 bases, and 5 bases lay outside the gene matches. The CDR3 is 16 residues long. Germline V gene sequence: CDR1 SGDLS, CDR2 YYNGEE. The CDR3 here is CASTEGLAGDYNEQFF. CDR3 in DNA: TGTGCCAGCACCGAGGGACTAGCGGGGGACTACAATGAGCAGTTCTTC.

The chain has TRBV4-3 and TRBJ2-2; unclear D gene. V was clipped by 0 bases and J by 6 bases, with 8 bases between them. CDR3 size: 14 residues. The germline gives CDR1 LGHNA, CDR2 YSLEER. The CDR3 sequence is CASSQDRGPGELFF. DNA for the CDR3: TGCGCCAGCAGCCAAGATCGTGGGCCCGGGGAGCTGTTTTTT.

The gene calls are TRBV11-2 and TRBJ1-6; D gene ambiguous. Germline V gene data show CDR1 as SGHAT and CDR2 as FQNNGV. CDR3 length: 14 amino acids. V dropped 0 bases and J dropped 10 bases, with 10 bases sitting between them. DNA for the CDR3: TGTGCCAGCAGCTTAGAAGCGGTCCGGTCACCCCTCCACTTT. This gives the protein CASSLEAVRSPLHF. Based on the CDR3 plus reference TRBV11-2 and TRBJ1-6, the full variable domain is EAGVAQSPRYKIIEKRQSVAFWCNPISGHATLYWYQQILGQGPKLLIQFQNNGVVDDSQLPKDRFSAERLKGVDSTLKIQPAKLEDSAVYLCASSLEAVRSPLHFGNGTRLTVT.

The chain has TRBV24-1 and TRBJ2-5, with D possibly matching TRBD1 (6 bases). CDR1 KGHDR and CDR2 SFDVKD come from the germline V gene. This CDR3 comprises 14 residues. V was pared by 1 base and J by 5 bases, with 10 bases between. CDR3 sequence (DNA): TGTGCCACCAGTGATTTCAAAACAGGGGAGACCCAGTACTTC. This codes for CATSDFKTGETQYF.

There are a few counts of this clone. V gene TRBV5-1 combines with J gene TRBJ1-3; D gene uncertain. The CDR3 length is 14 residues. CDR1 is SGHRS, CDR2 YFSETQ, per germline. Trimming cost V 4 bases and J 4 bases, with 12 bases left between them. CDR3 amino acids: CASSLGNRGNTIYF. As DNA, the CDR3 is TGCGCCAGCAGCCTCGGGAACCGCGGAAACACCATATATTTT.